This TCR beta chain was profiled in a study of blood T cell repertoires in COVID-19. Study as a whole: PBMCs, B-cell-depleted T cells, or T cells provided the cDNA or gDNA that made up the material.

The study recruited people aged 18 to 89 years across approximately 24 US areas. A COVID-19 case had been met by exposed participants during the 2 weeks before study entry. Methods used by the authors: For nucleated cells, counts were estimated from reference gene primer amplification. The protocol was immunoSEQ multiplex PCR, while the TCRdb copy is restricted to in-frame clones and leaves out a portion. V and J calls and clone size are copied from that table; D and trimming were computed from the DNA. Of about 350,000 clones in the sample, about nine tenths are singletons; the top ten hold approximately 1%. Germline-derived CDR1 and CDR2 are SGHRS and YFSETQ. V was clipped by 1 base and J by 1 base, with 5 bases between them. This CDR3 has 14 amino acids.

The TCR comes from a woman in her 30s who had been exposed to COVID-19. Sequencing was carried out using PBMCs or T cells enriched from blood (not recorded which). The chain recombines TRBV5-1 with TRBJ2-2; no reliable D call. CDR3 in amino acids: CASSLSWNTGELFF. CDR3 nucleotides: TGCGCCAGCAGCTTGAGCTGGAACACCGGGGAGCTGTTTTTT.